Given below is one TCR beta chain in context. This sample was taken from a study of a mutant IDH1 vaccine in newly diagnosed glioma. Produced via immunoSEQ multiplex PCR; TCRdb's table is partial and in-frame only. The top ten clones hold approximately 9% of a sample with roughly 15,000 clones, roughly nine tenths of them seen once. Time point defined: baseline, week 1 (first vaccination visit). Sample treatment: pre-vaccination baseline after standard-of-care therapy. This TCR was sampled from a woman aged 35 to 49 with glioma. Some clones in this sample may be carry-over from other donors' samples. The sequencing used PBMCs, collected from a glioma patient treated with radiotherapy, temozolomide or both.

DNA for the CDR3: TGTGCCAGCAGCTTGGACTACGATTGGTACGAGCAGTACTTC. It codes for CASSLDYDWYEQYF. The rearrangement links TRBV5-6 to TRBJ2-7; D not certain. The CDR3 has 14 amino acids. Germline V gene sequence: CDR1 SGHDT, CDR2 YYEEEE. The V gene lost 0 bases and the J gene lost 4 bases, with 11 bases spanning the gap.